A selection of T cell receptor beta chains follows, all from one sample in a study of T cell changes during pregnancy in multiple sclerosis. The protocol was immunoSEQ multiplex PCR, while the TCRdb copy is restricted to in-frame clones and leaves out a portion. This sample yields around 120,000 clones, of which just over 90% are seen a single time; 3% to 3.5% belongs to the top ten. The starting material was peripheral blood, obtained after pregnancy. Receptor source: a female donor with multiple sclerosis, enrolled in a pregnancy study. CDR3s include the opening cysteine and the closing phenylalanine or tryptophan. Fields, in order: D gene, clone size, V gene, J gene, CDR3 DNA, CDR3 protein. A D gene is named only where the DNA matches it firmly. Clone size is given for some rows only: seen once, a few or many times, or a class if the clone is expanded.

D gene: NA; clone size: NA; V gene: TRBV4-1; J gene: TRBJ1-2; CDR3 DNA: TGCGCCAGCAGCCAAGATGAAACAGTATTCGGCTACACCTTC; CDR3 protein: CASSQDETVFGYTF
D gene: NA; clone size: NA; V gene: TRBV4-1; J gene: TRBJ1-1; CDR3 DNA: TGCGCCAGCAGGTACCGGGACTCCCTGGCTGAAGCTTTCTTT; CDR3 protein: CASRYRDSLAEAFF
D gene: TRBD1; clone size: NA; V gene: TRBV19; J gene: TRBJ1-2; CDR3 DNA: TGTGCCAGTAGTAGCCGGACAGGGGGGGTCTATGGCTACACCTTC; CDR3 protein: CASSSRTGGVYGYTF
D gene: NA; clone size: NA; V gene: TRBV7-3; J gene: TRBJ1-2; CDR3 DNA: TGTGCCAGCAGCGCCGGACAAGGCCATGGCTACACCTTC; CDR3 protein: CASSAGQGHGYTF
D gene: NA; clone size: NA; V gene: TRBV9; J gene: TRBJ2-6; CDR3 DNA: TGTGCCAGCAGCGTAGTGGGCAGGGGTTCGGCTGGGGCCAACGTCCTGACTTTC; CDR3 protein: CASSVVGRGSAGANVLTF
D gene: TRBD1; clone size: NA; V gene: TRBV5-8; J gene: TRBJ1-4; CDR3 DNA: TGTGCCAGCAGCTTGGGGGGACAGCTAAATGAAAAACTGTTTTTT; CDR3 protein: CASSLGGQLNEKLFF
D gene: NA; clone size: NA; V gene: TRBV27; J gene: TRBJ1-2; CDR3 DNA: TGTGCCAGCAGTTTCGTACAGGACTATGGCTACACCTTC; CDR3 protein: CASSFVQDYGYTF
D gene: TRBD1; clone size: NA; V gene: TRBV7-9; J gene: TRBJ1-2; CDR3 DNA: TGTGCCAGCAGCTCTAACCAGGGACAGGGGAGCGGCTACACCTTC; CDR3 protein: CASSSNQGQGSGYTF
D gene: NA; clone size: NA; V gene: TRBV11-2; J gene: TRBJ2-1; CDR3 DNA: TGTGCCAGCAGCTTCGGGGGACCTTACAATGAGCAGTTCTTC; CDR3 protein: CASSFGGPYNEQFF
D gene: NA; clone size: NA; V gene: TRBV19; J gene: TRBJ1-1; CDR3 DNA: TGTGCCAGTAGTATTTCTCCGGACACGGAGAAGGCGACTGAAGCTTTCTTT; CDR3 protein: CASSISPDTEKATEAFF
D gene: NA; clone size: NA; V gene: TRBV13; J gene: TRBJ2-7; CDR3 DNA: TGTGCCAGCAGCACAGGAGTATCGGACGGCTCCTACGAGCAGTACTTC; CDR3 protein: CASSTGVSDGSYEQYF
D gene: NA; clone size: NA; V gene: TRBV27; J gene: TRBJ2-1; CDR3 DNA: TGTGCCAGCAGTTTAGATCGGGGGGCCGAGCAGTTCTTC; CDR3 protein: CASSLDRGAEQFF
D gene: TRBD1; clone size: NA; V gene: TRBV25-1; J gene: TRBJ2-7; CDR3 DNA: TGTGCCAGCAGTAACGACAGGGGGCTACCCTCTGCCGAGCAGTACTTC; CDR3 protein: CASSNDRGLPSAEQYF
D gene: NA; clone size: NA; V gene: TRBV20-1; J gene: TRBJ1-4; CDR3 DNA: TGCAGTGGGCGGCGTAATGAAAAACTGTTTTTT; CDR3 protein: CSGRRNEKLFF
D gene: TRBD1; clone size: once; V gene: TRBV2; J gene: TRBJ1-5; CDR3 DNA: TGTGCCAGCAGTGACAGGGGGCAGGGACAGCCCCAGCATTTT; CDR3 protein: CASSDRGQGQPQHF
D gene: NA; clone size: once; V gene: TRBV6-1; J gene: TRBJ1-1; CDR3 DNA: TGTGCCAGCAGCCGAACAGTAGATGAAGCTTTCTTT; CDR3 protein: CASSRTVDEAFF
D gene: NA; clone size: NA; V gene: TRBV19; J gene: TRBJ1-3; CDR3 DNA: TGTGCCAGTAGCCTAGACGCCCGCTCTGGAAACACCATATATTTT; CDR3 protein: CASSLDARSGNTIYF
D gene: NA; clone size: NA; V gene: TRBV25-1; J gene: TRBJ2-1; CDR3 DNA: TGTGCCAGCAGTGAGTCAGGATCCTACAATGAGCAGTTCTTC; CDR3 protein: CASSESGSYNEQFF
D gene: NA; clone size: NA; V gene: TRBV5-5; J gene: TRBJ1-2; CDR3 DNA: TGTGCCAGCAGCCCCCCGCCGGGTGCTAACTATGGCTACACCTTC; CDR3 protein: CASSPPPGANYGYTF
D gene: NA; clone size: few; V gene: TRBV2; J gene: TRBJ1-1; CDR3 DNA: TGTGCCAGCATCCCAGACAGCCAGAACACTGAAGCTTTCTTT; CDR3 protein: CASIPDSQNTEAFF
D gene: TRBD1; clone size: NA; V gene: TRBV30; J gene: TRBJ1-1; CDR3 DNA: TGTGCCTGGAGTCTCGGGACAGGGGGCGTGCGGACTGAAGCTTTCTTT; CDR3 protein: CAWSLGTGGVRTEAFF
D gene: NA; clone size: NA; V gene: TRBV29-1; J gene: TRBJ1-1; CDR3 DNA: TGCAGCGTTGACGCGGGCACTGAAGCTTTCTTT; CDR3 protein: CSVDAGTEAFF
D gene: NA; clone size: NA; V gene: TRBV11-2; J gene: TRBJ2-6; CDR3 DNA: TGTGCCAGCAGGTCCTCGGCCAACGTCCTGACTTTC; CDR3 protein: CASRSSANVLTF
D gene: NA; clone size: NA; V gene: TRBV13; J gene: TRBJ1-2; CDR3 DNA: TGTGCCAGCAGCTCGGCGGGGAGTGGCTACACCTTC; CDR3 protein: CASSSAGSGYTF
D gene: TRBD1; clone size: NA; V gene: TRBV6-6; J gene: TRBJ1-1; CDR3 DNA: TGTGCCAGCTTTAGGCCGACAGGGACCACTGAAGCTTTCTTT; CDR3 protein: CASFRPTGTTEAFF
D gene: TRBD1; clone size: NA; V gene: TRBV11-2; J gene: TRBJ1-3; CDR3 DNA: TGTGCCAGCACCCTTCCAGGGACAGGGGGAAACACCATATATTTT; CDR3 protein: CASTLPGTGGNTIYF
D gene: NA; clone size: NA; V gene: TRBV5-4; J gene: TRBJ2-3; CDR3 DNA: TGTGCCAGCAGCTTCGGTGCAGGACTATACCTTGGTACGCAGTATTTT; CDR3 protein: CASSFGAGLYLGTQYF
D gene: TRBD2; clone size: NA; V gene: TRBV5-8; J gene: TRBJ2-3; CDR3 DNA: TGTGCCAGCAGCTCCCTAGCGGGGGGCCTCACAGATACGCAGTATTTT; CDR3 protein: CASSSLAGGLTDTQYF
D gene: NA; clone size: NA; V gene: TRBV5-5; J gene: TRBJ1-2; CDR3 DNA: NA; CDR3 protein: CASSFGEGYTF
D gene: NA; clone size: NA; V gene: TRBV7-2; J gene: TRBJ1-6; CDR3 DNA: TGTGCCAGCAGCTTAGATCCGGGGGGTAATTCACCCCTCCACTTT; CDR3 protein: CASSLDPGGNSPLHF
D gene: NA; clone size: NA; V gene: TRBV19; J gene: TRBJ1-6; CDR3 DNA: TGTGCCAGTAGTATCGAGACAGAGAATTCACCCCTCCACTTT; CDR3 protein: CASSIETENSPLHF
D gene: TRBD2; clone size: NA; V gene: TRBV29-1; J gene: TRBJ2-5; CDR3 DNA: TGCACCACCGGGGAGGGCGGAGAGACCCAGTACTTC; CDR3 protein: CTTGEGGETQYF
D gene: NA; clone size: NA; V gene: TRBV9; J gene: TRBJ2-3; CDR3 DNA: TGTGCCAGCAGCGTAGAGGGGCCTGGTACGCAGTATTTT; CDR3 protein: CASSVEGPGTQYF
D gene: NA; clone size: NA; V gene: TRBV29-1; J gene: TRBJ2-7; CDR3 DNA: TGCAGCGTTGGGACTCGATTCTCCTACGAGCAGTACTTC; CDR3 protein: CSVGTRFSYEQYF
D gene: NA; clone size: NA; V gene: TRBV5-6; J gene: TRBJ2-5; CDR3 DNA: TGTGCCAGCAGCCCGTACGGGATGTTACAGGGAGAGACCCAGTACTTC; CDR3 protein: CASSPYGMLQGETQYF
D gene: NA; clone size: once; V gene: TRBV5-6; J gene: TRBJ1-2; CDR3 DNA: TGTGCCAGCAGCTTGTTTCGAACAACTAACTATGGCTACACCTTC; CDR3 protein: CASSLFRTTNYGYTF
D gene: TRBD1; clone size: NA; V gene: TRBV19; J gene: TRBJ2-7; CDR3 DNA: TGTGCCAGTAGTATATCGGCCAGGGGGCTGAACGAGCAGTACTTC; CDR3 protein: CASSISARGLNEQYF
D gene: NA; clone size: NA; V gene: TRBV5-1; J gene: TRBJ1-1; CDR3 DNA: TGCGCCAGCAGCCCAGAAGTGAACACTGAAGCTTTCTTT; CDR3 protein: CASSPEVNTEAFF
D gene: NA; clone size: NA; V gene: TRBV7-9; J gene: TRBJ1-5; CDR3 DNA: TGTGCCAGCAGCTTAGAAAGTGCAGGGTTCCAGCCCCAGCATTTT; CDR3 protein: CASSLESAGFQPQHF
D gene: NA; clone size: NA; V gene: TRBV7-3; J gene: TRBJ1-2; CDR3 DNA: TGTGCCAGCAGCCTCCGGGGGGACGGTGGCTACACCTTC; CDR3 protein: CASSLRGDGGYTF
D gene: TRBD2; clone size: NA; V gene: TRBV19; J gene: TRBJ2-2; CDR3 DNA: TGTGCCAGTACCATACTAGCGGGGGGGTCCGGGGAGCTGTTTTTT; CDR3 protein: CASTILAGGSGELFF
D gene: TRBD1; clone size: NA; V gene: TRBV7-8; J gene: TRBJ1-2; CDR3 DNA: TGTGCCAGCAGCTCAGACACCGGGACAGGGGTAGGCTACACCTTC; CDR3 protein: CASSSDTGTGVGYTF
D gene: NA; clone size: few; V gene: TRBV5-1; J gene: TRBJ1-6; CDR3 DNA: TGCGCCAGCAGCTTGGGGCAGAGGAATTCACCCCTCCACTTT; CDR3 protein: CASSLGQRNSPLHF
D gene: NA; clone size: once; V gene: TRBV28; J gene: TRBJ2-5; CDR3 DNA: TGTGCCAGCAATACGCTTTCCACGGGGACCCAGTACTTC; CDR3 protein: CASNTLSTGTQYF
D gene: NA; clone size: NA; V gene: TRBV11-3; J gene: TRBJ2-7; CDR3 DNA: TGTGCCAGCAGCTCAAGACATGGCTACGAGCAGTACTTC; CDR3 protein: CASSSRHGYEQYF
D gene: TRBD1; clone size: NA; V gene: TRBV19; J gene: TRBJ2-7; CDR3 DNA: TGTGCCACCAAACGACAGGGAGAGCAGTACTTC; CDR3 protein: CATKRQGEQYF
D gene: NA; clone size: NA; V gene: TRBV5-5; J gene: TRBJ2-5; CDR3 DNA: TGTGCCAGCAGCCTTTACCAAGAGACCCAGTACTTC; CDR3 protein: CASSLYQETQYF
D gene: TRBD1; clone size: once; V gene: TRBV5-1; J gene: TRBJ2-2; CDR3 DNA: TGCGCCAGCAAAAGGACAGGGAACACCGGGGAGCTGTTTTTT; CDR3 protein: CASKRTGNTGELFF
D gene: TRBD2; clone size: NA; V gene: TRBV14; J gene: TRBJ2-4; CDR3 DNA: TGTGCCAGCAGCCCGAACTTACTAGCGGGGGGCCGAAACATTCAGTACTTC; CDR3 protein: CASSPNLLAGGRNIQYF
D gene: NA; clone size: once; V gene: TRBV6-4; J gene: TRBJ1-5; CDR3 DNA: TGTGCCAGCAGTGACATGTACAGAGAACTCAATCAGCCCCAGCATTTT; CDR3 protein: CASSDMYRELNQPQHF
D gene: TRBD1; clone size: NA; V gene: TRBV5-1; J gene: TRBJ1-1; CDR3 DNA: TGCGCCAGCAGCTCCGGGACAGCGAACACTGAAGCTTTCTTT; CDR3 protein: CASSSGTANTEAFF
D gene: TRBD1; clone size: NA; V gene: TRBV10-1; J gene: TRBJ1-5; CDR3 DNA: TGCGCCATCGCCAGGACAGGGGGCGGTCAGCCCCAGCATTTT; CDR3 protein: CAIARTGGGQPQHF
D gene: NA; clone size: NA; V gene: TRBV11-2; J gene: TRBJ2-7; CDR3 DNA: TGTGCCAGCAGCTTGGGACTCCGGGCCTTCGAGCAGTACTTC; CDR3 protein: CASSLGLRAFEQYF
D gene: NA; clone size: NA; V gene: TRBV5-5; J gene: TRBJ1-1; CDR3 DNA: TGTGCCAGCAGCCTATGGGGGGGGACTGCTGAAGCTTTCTTT; CDR3 protein: CASSLWGGTAEAFF
D gene: NA; clone size: NA; V gene: TRBV4-2; J gene: TRBJ1-4; CDR3 DNA: TGTGCCAGCAGCCAAGACCAGGGCAATGAAAAACTGTTTTTT; CDR3 protein: CASSQDQGNEKLFF
D gene: TRBD2; clone size: NA; V gene: TRBV7-6; J gene: TRBJ2-2; CDR3 DNA: TGTGCCAGCAGCTTAGGGCCTAGCGGGGGGGCCTTATCCGGGGAGCTGTTTTTT; CDR3 protein: CASSLGPSGGALSGELFF
D gene: NA; clone size: NA; V gene: TRBV5-1; J gene: TRBJ2-5; CDR3 DNA: TGCGCCAGCAGCCCCGACAACCAAGAGACCCAGTACTTC; CDR3 protein: CASSPDNQETQYF
D gene: TRBD1; clone size: NA; V gene: TRBV4-2; J gene: TRBJ1-1; CDR3 DNA: TGTGCCAGCAGCCAAGAGGGACAGACTGAAGCTTTCTTT; CDR3 protein: CASSQEGQTEAFF
D gene: NA; clone size: few; V gene: TRBV6-5; J gene: TRBJ1-6; CDR3 DNA: TGTGCCACGTCCCCTCCGGGAAATTCACCCCTCCACTTT; CDR3 protein: CATSPPGNSPLHF
D gene: TRBD2; clone size: once; V gene: TRBV9; J gene: TRBJ2-3; CDR3 DNA: TGTGCCAGCAGCGTAGTAGCGGGGGGGCCGGATACGCAGTATTTT; CDR3 protein: CASSVVAGGPDTQYF